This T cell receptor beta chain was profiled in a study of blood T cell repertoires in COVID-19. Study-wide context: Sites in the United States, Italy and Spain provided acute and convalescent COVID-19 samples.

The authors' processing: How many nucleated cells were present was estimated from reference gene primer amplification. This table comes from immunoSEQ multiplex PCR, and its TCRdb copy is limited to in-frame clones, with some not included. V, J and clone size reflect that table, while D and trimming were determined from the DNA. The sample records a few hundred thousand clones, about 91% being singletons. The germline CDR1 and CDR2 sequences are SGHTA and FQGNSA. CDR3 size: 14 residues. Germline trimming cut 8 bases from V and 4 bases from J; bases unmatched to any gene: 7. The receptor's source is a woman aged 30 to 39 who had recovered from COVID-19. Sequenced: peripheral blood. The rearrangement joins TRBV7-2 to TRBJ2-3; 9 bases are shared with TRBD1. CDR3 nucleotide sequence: TGTGCCAGCGGGTCCACAGGGGGCGCAGATACGCAGTATTTT. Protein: CASGSTGGADTQYF. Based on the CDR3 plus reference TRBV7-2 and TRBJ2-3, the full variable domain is GAGVSQSPSNKVTEKGKDVELRCDPISGHTALYWYRQSLGQGLEFLIYFQGNSAPDKSGLPSDRFSAERTGGSVSTLTIQRTQQEDSAVYLCASGSTGGADTQYFGPGTRLTVL.